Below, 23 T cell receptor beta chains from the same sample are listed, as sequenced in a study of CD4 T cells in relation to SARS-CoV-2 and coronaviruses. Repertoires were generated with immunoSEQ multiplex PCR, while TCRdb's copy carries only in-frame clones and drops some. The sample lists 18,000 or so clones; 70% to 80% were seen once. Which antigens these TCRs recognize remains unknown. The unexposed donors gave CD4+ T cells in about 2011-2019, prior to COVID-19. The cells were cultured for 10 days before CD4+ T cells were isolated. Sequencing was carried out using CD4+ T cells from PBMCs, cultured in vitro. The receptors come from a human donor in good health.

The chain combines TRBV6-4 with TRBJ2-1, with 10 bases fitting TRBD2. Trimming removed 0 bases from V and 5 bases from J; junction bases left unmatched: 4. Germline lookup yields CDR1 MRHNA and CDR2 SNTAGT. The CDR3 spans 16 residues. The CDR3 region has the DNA TGTGCCAGCAGTGACTCAGGGAGCGGGAGGGACAATGAGCAGTTCTTC. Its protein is CASSDSGSGRDNEQFF.

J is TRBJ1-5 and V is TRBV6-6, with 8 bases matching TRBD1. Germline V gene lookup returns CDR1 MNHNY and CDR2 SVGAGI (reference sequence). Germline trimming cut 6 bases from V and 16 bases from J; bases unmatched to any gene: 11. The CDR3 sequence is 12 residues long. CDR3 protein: CASRVGQGEKHF. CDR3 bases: TGTGCCAGCAGAGTAGGACAGGGAGAAAAACATTTT.

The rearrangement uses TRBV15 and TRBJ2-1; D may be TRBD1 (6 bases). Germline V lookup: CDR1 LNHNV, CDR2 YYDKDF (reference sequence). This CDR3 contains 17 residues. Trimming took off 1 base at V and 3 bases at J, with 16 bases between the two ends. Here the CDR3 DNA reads TGTGCCACCAGCAGAGTTCTGGCCCGAGGGGGCTACAATGAGCAGTTCTTC. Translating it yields CATSRVLARGGYNEQFF.

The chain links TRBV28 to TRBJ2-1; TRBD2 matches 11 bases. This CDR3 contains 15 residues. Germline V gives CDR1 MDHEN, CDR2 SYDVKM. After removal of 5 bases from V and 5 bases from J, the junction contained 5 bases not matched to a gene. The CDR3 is CASSPASGGNNEQFF. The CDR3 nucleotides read TGTGCCAGCAGTCCCGCTAGCGGGGGGAACAATGAGCAGTTCTTC.

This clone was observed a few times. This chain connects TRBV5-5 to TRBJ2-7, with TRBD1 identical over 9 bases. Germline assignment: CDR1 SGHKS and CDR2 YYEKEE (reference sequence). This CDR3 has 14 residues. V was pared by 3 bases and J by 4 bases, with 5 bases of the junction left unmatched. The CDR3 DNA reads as TGTGCCAGCAGCTGGGACAGGGTTTTGTACGAGCAGTACTTC. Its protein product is CASSWDRVLYEQYF.

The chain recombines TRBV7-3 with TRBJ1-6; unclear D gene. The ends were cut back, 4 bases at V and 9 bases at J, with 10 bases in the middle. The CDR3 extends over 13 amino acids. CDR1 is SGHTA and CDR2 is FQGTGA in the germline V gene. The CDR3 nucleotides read TGTGCCAGCAGCTCCTCATCAGGTTCACCCCTCCACTTT. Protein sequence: CASSSSSGSPLHF.

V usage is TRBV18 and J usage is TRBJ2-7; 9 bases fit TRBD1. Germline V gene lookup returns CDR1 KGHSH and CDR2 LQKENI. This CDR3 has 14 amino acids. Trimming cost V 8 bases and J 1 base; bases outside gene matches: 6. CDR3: CASRKGTGSYEQYF. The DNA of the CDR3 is TGTGCCAGCCGCAAGGGGACAGGGTCCTACGAGCAGTACTTC.

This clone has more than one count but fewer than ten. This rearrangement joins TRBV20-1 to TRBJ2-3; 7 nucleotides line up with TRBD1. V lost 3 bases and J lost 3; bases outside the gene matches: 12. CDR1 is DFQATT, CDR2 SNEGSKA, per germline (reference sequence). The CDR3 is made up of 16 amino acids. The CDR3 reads CSASRTSGGRTDTQYF. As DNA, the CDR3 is TGCAGTGCTAGTCGAACCTCAGGGGGTAGAACAGATACGCAGTATTTT.

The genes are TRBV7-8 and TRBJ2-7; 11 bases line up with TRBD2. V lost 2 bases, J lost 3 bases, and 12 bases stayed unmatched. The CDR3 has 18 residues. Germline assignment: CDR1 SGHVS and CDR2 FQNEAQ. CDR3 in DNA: TGTGCCAGCAGCTTATCACACCCGCGCGGGACTAGCGGCTACGAGCAGTACTTC. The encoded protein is CASSLSHPRGTSGYEQYF.

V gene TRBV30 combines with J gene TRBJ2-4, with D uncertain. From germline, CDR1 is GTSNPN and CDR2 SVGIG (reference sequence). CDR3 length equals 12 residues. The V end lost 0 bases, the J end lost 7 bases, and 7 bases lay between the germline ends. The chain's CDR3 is CAWSVNANIQYF. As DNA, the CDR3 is TGTGCCTGGAGTGTTAATGCCAACATTCAGTACTTC.

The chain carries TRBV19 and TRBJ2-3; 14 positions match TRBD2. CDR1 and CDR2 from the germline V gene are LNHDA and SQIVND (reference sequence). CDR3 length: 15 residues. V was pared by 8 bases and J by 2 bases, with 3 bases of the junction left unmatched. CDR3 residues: CASGTSGSPTDTQYF. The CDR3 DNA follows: TGTGCCAGTGGGACTAGCGGGAGTCCCACAGATACGCAGTATTTT.

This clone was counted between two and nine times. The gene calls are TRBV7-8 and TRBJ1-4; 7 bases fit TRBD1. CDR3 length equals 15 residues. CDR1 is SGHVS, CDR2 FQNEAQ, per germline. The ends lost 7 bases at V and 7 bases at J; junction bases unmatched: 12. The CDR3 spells CASTEYRGQGEKLFF. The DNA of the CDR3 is TGTGCCAGCACCGAGTACAGGGGCCAAGGTGAAAAACTGTTTTTT. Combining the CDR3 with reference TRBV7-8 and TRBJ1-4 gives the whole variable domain GAGVSQSPRYKVAKRGQDVALRCDPISGHVSLFWYQQALGQGPEFLTYFQNEAQLDKSGLPSDRFFAERPEGSVSTLKIQRTQQEDSAVYLCASTEYRGQGEKLFFGSGTQLSVL.

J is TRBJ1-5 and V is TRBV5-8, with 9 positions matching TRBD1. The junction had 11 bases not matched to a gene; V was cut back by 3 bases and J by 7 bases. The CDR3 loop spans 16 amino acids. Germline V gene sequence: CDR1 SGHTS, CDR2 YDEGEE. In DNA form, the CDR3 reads TGTGCCAGCAGCTGGGGACAGGGCGGCCCTAGGCAGCCCCAGCATTTT. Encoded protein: CASSWGQGGPRQPQHF.

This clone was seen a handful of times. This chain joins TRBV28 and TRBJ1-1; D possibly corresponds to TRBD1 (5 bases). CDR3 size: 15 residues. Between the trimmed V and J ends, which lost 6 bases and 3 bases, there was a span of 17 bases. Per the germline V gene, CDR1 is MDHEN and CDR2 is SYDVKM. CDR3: CASRGTWGVYTEAFF. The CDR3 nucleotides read TGTGCCAGCAGGGGGACCTGGGGGGTGTACACTGAAGCTTTCTTT.

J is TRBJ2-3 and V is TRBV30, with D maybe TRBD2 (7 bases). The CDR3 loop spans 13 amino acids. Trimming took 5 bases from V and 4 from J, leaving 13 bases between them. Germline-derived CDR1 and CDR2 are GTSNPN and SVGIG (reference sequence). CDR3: CAWEQGGPDTQYF. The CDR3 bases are TGTGCCTGGGAACAGGGAGGGCCAGATACGCAGTATTTT.

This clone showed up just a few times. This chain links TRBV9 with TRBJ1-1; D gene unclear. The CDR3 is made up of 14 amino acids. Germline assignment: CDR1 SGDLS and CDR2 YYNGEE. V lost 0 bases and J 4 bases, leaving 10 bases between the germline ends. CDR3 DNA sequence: TGTGCCAGCAGCGTAGGTTCAGGAAGCACTGAAGCTTTCTTT. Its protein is CASSVGSGSTEAFF.

The CDR3 spells CASGRGWQETQYF. For the CDR3, the DNA is TGTGCCAGTGGGAGGGGATGGCAAGAGACCCAGTACTTC. The V call is TRBV6-5, the J call TRBJ2-5; 7 bases are a match to TRBD2. CDR3 length equals 13 residues. Germline-derived CDR1 and CDR2 are MNHEY and SVGAGI. Germline trimming cut 9 bases from V and 2 bases from J; bases unmatched to any gene: 6.

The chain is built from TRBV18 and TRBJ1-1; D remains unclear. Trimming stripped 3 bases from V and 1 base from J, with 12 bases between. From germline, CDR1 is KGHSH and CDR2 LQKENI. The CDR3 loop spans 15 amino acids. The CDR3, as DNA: TGTGCCAGCTCACCTCCCCGGGTTGGGAACACTGAAGCTTTCTTT. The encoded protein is CASSPPRVGNTEAFF.

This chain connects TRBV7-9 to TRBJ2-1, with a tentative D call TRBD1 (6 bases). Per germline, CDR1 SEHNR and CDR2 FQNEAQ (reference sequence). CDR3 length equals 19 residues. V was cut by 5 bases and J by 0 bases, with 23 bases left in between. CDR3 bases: TGTGCCAGCAGCGTATCGGCCTCTCGGACAGCCGTCTCCTACAATGAGCAGTTCTTC. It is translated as CASSVSASRTAVSYNEQFF.

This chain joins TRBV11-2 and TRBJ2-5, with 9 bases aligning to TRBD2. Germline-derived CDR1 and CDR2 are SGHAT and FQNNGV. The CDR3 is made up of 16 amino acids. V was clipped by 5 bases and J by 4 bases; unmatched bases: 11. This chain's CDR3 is CASSTMTSGGRETQYF. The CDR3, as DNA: TGTGCCAGCAGCACAATGACTAGCGGAGGTAGAGAGACCCAGTACTTC.

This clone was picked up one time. CDR3 in amino acids: CSVGQGASADTQYF. CDR3 in DNA: TGCAGCGTCGGACAGGGGGCGTCTGCAGATACGCAGTATTTT. The gene calls are TRBV29-1 and TRBJ2-3, with 11 bases fitting TRBD1. Trimming at V came to 6 bases and at J to 4 bases, leaving 6 bases not matched to a gene. CDR3 length: 14 amino acids. Germline V gene data show CDR1 as SQVTM and CDR2 as ANQGSEA.

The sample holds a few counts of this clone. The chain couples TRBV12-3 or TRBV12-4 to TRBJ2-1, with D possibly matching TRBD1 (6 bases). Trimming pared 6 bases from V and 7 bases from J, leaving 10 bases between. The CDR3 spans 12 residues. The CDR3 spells CASRQQGNEQFF. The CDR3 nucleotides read TGTGCCAGCAGACAACAGGGTAATGAGCAGTTCTTC.

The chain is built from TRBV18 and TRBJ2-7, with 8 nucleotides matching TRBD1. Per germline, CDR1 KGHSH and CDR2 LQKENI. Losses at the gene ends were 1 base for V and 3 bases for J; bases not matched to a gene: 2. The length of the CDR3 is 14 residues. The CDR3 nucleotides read TGTGCCAGCTCACCACAGGGACAGGACTACGAGCAGTACTTC. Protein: CASSPQGQDYEQYF.